The rows below give T cell receptor beta chains drawn from one sample of a study of T cell repertoires in cytomegalovirus infection. For these receptors, no antigen is known. Each CDR3 protein is one row after TCRdb ran MiXCR on the reads. The sample lists about 890,000 distinct CDR3 sequences, 31% seen once, with 11% to 15% in the top ten. The sample was cultured CD8+ T cells from PBMCs, taken from culture after CMV antigen stimulation. Receptors originate from a human donor in good health (CMV status not recorded). Some clones in this sample may be carry-over from other donors' samples. CDR3s include the opening cysteine and the closing phenylalanine or tryptophan. A D gene is named only where the DNA matches it firmly. Not every row has a clone size; where given, it reads once, few, many or a size class.

clone_size: -; j_call: TRBJ2-5; d_call: -; v_call: TRBV24-1; cdr3_nt: TGTGCCACCAGTGATTTCGAAAGGGGATACGAGACCCAGTACTTC; cdr3_aa: CATSDFERGYETQYF
clone_size: few; j_call: TRBJ1-1; d_call: -; v_call: TRBV19; cdr3_nt: TGTGCCAGTAGGGGGACGGACCTGAACACTGAAGCTTTCTTT; cdr3_aa: CASRGTDLNTEAFF
clone_size: few; j_call: TRBJ2-7; d_call: -; v_call: TRBV6-6; cdr3_nt: TGTGCCAGTAGGGGGAGGGAGCAGTACTTC; cdr3_aa: CASRGREQYF
clone_size: -; j_call: TRBJ2-3; d_call: -; v_call: TRBV9; cdr3_nt: TGTGCCAGCAGCGTAGGGGGGGGCACTAGCACAGATACGCAGTATTTT; cdr3_aa: CASSVGGGTSTDTQYF
clone_size: -; j_call: TRBJ1-1; d_call: -; v_call: TRBV28; cdr3_nt: TGTGCCAGCACCGAGGACAGACCCACTGAAGCTTTCTTT; cdr3_aa: CASTEDRPTEAFF
clone_size: many; j_call: TRBJ2-1; d_call: TRBD2; v_call: TRBV7-9; cdr3_nt: TGTGCCAGCAGCCGCGGACTAGCGGGGGGAGCATCCTACAATGAGCAGTTCTTC; cdr3_aa: CASSRGLAGGASYNEQFF
clone_size: few; j_call: TRBJ2-2; d_call: -; v_call: TRBV3-1; cdr3_nt: TGTGCCAGCAGCCAATTGGGACGGCGCAGCACCGGGGAGCTGTTTTTT; cdr3_aa: CASSQLGRRSTGELFF
clone_size: -; j_call: TRBJ2-1; d_call: -; v_call: TRBV27; cdr3_nt: TGTGCCAGCAGTTTCAGACAGCATAGTTACTACAATGAGCAGTTCTTC; cdr3_aa: CASSFRQHSYYNEQFF
clone_size: many; j_call: TRBJ1-1; d_call: TRBD1; v_call: TRBV6-2/TRBV6-3; cdr3_nt: TGTGCCAGCAGTTACGGACAGGGGAGCACTGAAGCTTTCTTT; cdr3_aa: CASSYGQGSTEAFF
clone_size: few; j_call: TRBJ1-2; d_call: TRBD1; v_call: TRBV6-1; cdr3_nt: TGTGCCAGCAGTGAAGTACAGGGGGCTTACGGCTACACCTTC; cdr3_aa: CASSEVQGAYGYTF
clone_size: few; j_call: TRBJ2-6; d_call: -; v_call: TRBV3-1; cdr3_nt: TGTGCCAGCAGCCCCGCTCTAGGGGCCAACGTCCTGACTTTC; cdr3_aa: CASSPALGANVLTF
clone_size: -; j_call: TRBJ2-1; d_call: -; v_call: TRBV7-6; cdr3_nt: TGTGCCAGCGGGGGGGCAAAGCAGTTCTTC; cdr3_aa: CASGGAKQFF
clone_size: -; j_call: TRBJ2-3; d_call: TRBD1; v_call: TRBV27; cdr3_nt: TGTGCCAGCAGTTCAGGGGGCCAAATCACAGATACGCAGTATTTT; cdr3_aa: CASSSGGQITDTQYF
clone_size: few; j_call: TRBJ2-7; d_call: TRBD2; v_call: TRBV6-1; cdr3_nt: TGTGCCAGCAGTACCAGGACTAGCGGGGGCAACTACGAGCAGTACTTC; cdr3_aa: CASSTRTSGGNYEQYF
clone_size: -; j_call: TRBJ2-1; d_call: TRBD1; v_call: TRBV4-2; cdr3_nt: TGTGCCAGCAGCCAAAAGGCGGGACAGGGGGCAAACAATGAGCAGTTCTTC; cdr3_aa: CASSQKAGQGANNEQFF
clone_size: many; j_call: TRBJ2-2; d_call: -; v_call: TRBV12-3/TRBV12-4; cdr3_nt: TGTGCCAGCAGCTGGGACGGGAACACCGGGGAGCTGTTTTTT; cdr3_aa: CASSWDGNTGELFF
clone_size: -; j_call: TRBJ2-3; d_call: -; v_call: TRBV7-6; cdr3_nt: TGTGCCAGCAGCCCAGATGGGGGTAGAGCTGATACGCAGTATTTT; cdr3_aa: CASSPDGGRADTQYF
clone_size: -; j_call: TRBJ1-1; d_call: TRBD1; v_call: TRBV5-8; cdr3_nt: TGTGCCAGCAGCGGGGACAGGGACTGGAACACTGAAGCTTTCTTT; cdr3_aa: CASSGDRDWNTEAFF
clone_size: -; j_call: TRBJ1-6; d_call: -; v_call: TRBV9; cdr3_nt: TGTGCCAGCAGCGTGGGACCGGGACATCATAATTCACCCCTCCACTTT; cdr3_aa: CASSVGPGHHNSPLHF
clone_size: -; j_call: TRBJ1-1; d_call: TRBD1; v_call: TRBV2; cdr3_nt: TGTGCCAGCAGTATCCCGGGACAGGGCCTTCTGAACACTGAAGCTTTCTTT; cdr3_aa: CASSIPGQGLLNTEAFF
clone_size: few; j_call: TRBJ2-1; d_call: -; v_call: TRBV6-5; cdr3_nt: TGTGCCAGCAGGGTAGGGATTGGTGAGCAGTTCTTC; cdr3_aa: CASRVGIGEQFF
clone_size: -; j_call: TRBJ1-2; d_call: -; v_call: TRBV6-6; cdr3_nt: TGTGCCAGCAGTTTCCAGCCACTTTCAAACTATGGCTACACCTTC; cdr3_aa: CASSFQPLSNYGYTF
clone_size: few; j_call: TRBJ2-7; d_call: -; v_call: TRBV7-9; cdr3_nt: TGTGCCAGCAGCTTGAATGGGAACGAGCAGTACTTC; cdr3_aa: CASSLNGNEQYF
clone_size: -; j_call: TRBJ1-2; d_call: -; v_call: TRBV5-4; cdr3_nt: TGTGCCAGCAGCTTGGGAGAGGGCATGGGCTACACCTTC; cdr3_aa: CASSLGEGMGYTF
clone_size: many; j_call: TRBJ1-6; d_call: -; v_call: TRBV6-6; cdr3_nt: TGTGCCAGCAGCTCTACGGGGAATTCACCCCTCCACTTT; cdr3_aa: CASSSTGNSPLHF
clone_size: many; j_call: TRBJ1-1; d_call: -; v_call: TRBV29-1; cdr3_nt: TGCAGCGTTGACCCGAAAGGGACGAACACTGAAGCTTTCTTT; cdr3_aa: CSVDPKGTNTEAFF
clone_size: few; j_call: TRBJ1-1; d_call: TRBD1; v_call: TRBV4-1; cdr3_nt: TGCGCCAGCAGCCTTCAGACAGGGGCGAACACTGAAGCTTTCTTT; cdr3_aa: CASSLQTGANTEAFF
clone_size: -; j_call: TRBJ1-2; d_call: -; v_call: TRBV3-1; cdr3_nt: TGTGCCAGCAGCCAAGTAATACAGGCGGGCTATGGCTACACCTTC; cdr3_aa: CASSQVIQAGYGYTF
clone_size: many; j_call: TRBJ2-7; d_call: -; v_call: TRBV5-4; cdr3_nt: TGTGCCAGCAGCTTGGGAGGGGCAGGGTCATACGAGCAGTACTTC; cdr3_aa: CASSLGGAGSYEQYF
clone_size: many; j_call: TRBJ1-1; d_call: -; v_call: TRBV12-5; cdr3_nt: TGTGCTAGTGGTTTGGCCCGGACAGTCTTCAAAGGGCTTGAAGCTTTCTTT; cdr3_aa: CASGLARTVFKGLEAFF
clone_size: -; j_call: TRBJ1-4; d_call: -; v_call: TRBV28; cdr3_nt: TGTGCCAGCAGTCTCCCCCCCTGGGACAATAATGAAAAACTGTTTTTT; cdr3_aa: CASSLPPWDNNEKLFF
clone_size: -; j_call: TRBJ2-7; d_call: TRBD2; v_call: TRBV6-5; cdr3_nt: TGTGCCAGCCGGGTAGCGGGGCACTCCTACGAGCAGTACTTC; cdr3_aa: CASRVAGHSYEQYF
clone_size: -; j_call: TRBJ2-1; d_call: -; v_call: TRBV4-2; cdr3_nt: TGTGCCAGCAGCCTTGACTACCCCGCCCTACAATGGGAGCAGTTCTTC; cdr3_aa: CASSLDYPALQWEQFF
clone_size: many; j_call: TRBJ2-2; d_call: TRBD1; v_call: TRBV7-3; cdr3_nt: TGTGCCAGCAGCTTAGGGACAGGGGTTCTCAACTCCGGGGAGCTGTTTTTT; cdr3_aa: CASSLGTGVLNSGELFF
clone_size: -; j_call: TRBJ2-5; d_call: -; v_call: TRBV6-1; cdr3_nt: TGTGCCAGCAGTCCTCTCCGGGACACCCAAGAGACCCAGTACTTC; cdr3_aa: CASSPLRDTQETQYF
clone_size: -; j_call: TRBJ1-6; d_call: -; v_call: TRBV5-8; cdr3_nt: TGTGCCAGCGTTGCCGCCTATAATTCACCCCTCCACTTT; cdr3_aa: CASVAAYNSPLHF
clone_size: -; j_call: TRBJ1-2; d_call: -; v_call: TRBV5-6; cdr3_nt: TGTGCCAGCAGCTTGTTCCCGACAGGAGTTAACTATGGCTACGCCTTC; cdr3_aa: CASSLFPTGVNYGYAF
clone_size: -; j_call: TRBJ2-7; d_call: TRBD1; v_call: TRBV20-1; cdr3_nt: TGCAGTGCTGCCGGGACAGGGAACGACGAGCAGTACTTC; cdr3_aa: CSAAGTGNDEQYF
clone_size: -; j_call: TRBJ1-1; d_call: TRBD1; v_call: TRBV7-9; cdr3_nt: TGTGCCAGCAGCTACACCGGGACAGGGGAAGGAAACACTGAAGCTTTCTTT; cdr3_aa: CASSYTGTGEGNTEAFF
clone_size: -; j_call: TRBJ2-2; d_call: TRBD1; v_call: TRBV19; cdr3_nt: TGTGCCAGTAGTACCCGGGACAGGGCGATGGACGGGGAGCTGTTTTTT; cdr3_aa: CASSTRDRAMDGELFF
clone_size: -; j_call: TRBJ2-2; d_call: -; v_call: TRBV6-6; cdr3_nt: TGTGCCAGCAGTTACTCCGAGGGGATAGGGGGGGAGAACACCGGGGAGCTGTTTTTT; cdr3_aa: CASSYSEGIGGENTGELFF
clone_size: few; j_call: TRBJ2-7; d_call: TRBD1; v_call: TRBV18; cdr3_nt: TGTGCCAGCTCACCTTCTACAGGGGGACGGAGCTCCTACGAGCAGTACTTC; cdr3_aa: CASSPSTGGRSSYEQYF